A selection of T cell receptor beta chains follows, all from one sample in a study of blood T cell repertoires in COVID-19. Assay used: immunoSEQ multiplex PCR; TCRdb lists only in-frame clones, some missing. Of approximately 300,000 clones in the sample, 83% were seen once. The sequencing sample was made of peripheral blood. These receptors came from a woman aged 45-60 years with acute or convalescent COVID-19. The CDR3 runs from the conserved cysteine through the conserved F or W. A D gene is named only where the DNA matches it firmly.

J gene | V gene | D gene | CDR3 DNA | CDR3 protein
TRBJ2-1 | TRBV7-9 | - | TGTGCCAGCGGGGGGGCCATAGATGAGCAGTTCTTC | CASGGAIDEQFF
TRBJ1-2 | TRBV19 | - | TGTGCCAGTAGTTATCCCCAGGGTGCAGGAACCTTC | CASSYPQGAGTF
TRBJ1-3 | TRBV9 | - | TGTGCCAGCAGCTTCCGAGACCAGGGCACTGGAAACACCATATATTTT | CASSFRDQGTGNTIYF
TRBJ2-5 | TRBV6-2/TRBV6-3 | TRBD2 | TGTGCCAGCAGTAGGCTAGCGGTCCAAGAGACCCAGTACTTC | CASSRLAVQETQYF
TRBJ1-2 | TRBV6-5 | - | TGTGCCAGCAGTCGCACAAACTATGGCTACACCTTC | CASSRTNYGYTF
TRBJ2-2 | TRBV3-1/TRBV3-2 | - | TGTGCCAGCACCCCGTATAGGGGCGGGGAGCTGTTTTTT | CASTPYRGGELFF
TRBJ2-1 | TRBV11-1 | TRBD2 | TGTGCCAGCAGCTTACATGGGACTAGCGGGAGGGCTGAGCAGTTCTTC | CASSLHGTSGRAEQFF
TRBJ1-1 | TRBV6-2/TRBV6-3 | - | TGTGCCAGCAGTTTATATTCTTTGGTTGAGGGAACTGAAGCTTTCTTT | CASSLYSLVEGTEAFF
TRBJ1-1 | TRBV6-5 | - | TGTGCCAGCAGAGGACAGCCCATGAACACTGAAGCTTTCTTT | CASRGQPMNTEAFF
TRBJ2-5 | TRBV7-2 | TRBD2 | TGTGCCAGCAGCTCACAAGCGGGGCCCCAAGAGACCCAGTACTTC | CASSSQAGPQETQYF
TRBJ1-5 | TRBV7-2 | TRBD1 | TGTGCCAGCAGCCAGGGGGTTAGCAATCAGCCCCAGCATTTT | CASSQGVSNQPQHF
TRBJ2-3 | TRBV25-1 | - | TGTGCCAGCAATTACAGGGAGGATACGCAGTATTTT | CASNYREDTQYF
TRBJ2-1 | TRBV4-3 | TRBD1 | TGCGCCAGCAGCCAAGCGGACAGGGCCAATGAGCAGTTCTTC | CASSQADRANEQFF
TRBJ1-1 | TRBV6-1 | TRBD1 | TGTGCCAGCAGTGACACCGGGACAGAGAACACTGAAGCTTTCTTT | CASSDTGTENTEAFF